This T cell receptor (beta chain) originates from a study of shared clonotypes between healthy human individuals. Study summary: Each donor's CD8 memory used one plate, CD8 naive two, each CD4 subset three. Study-level points and caveats: Among donors, the sharing of clonotypes was expected to be influenced by sequencing depth.

This CDR3 is built from 15 residues. Per the germline V gene, CDR1 is MDHEN and CDR2 is SYDVKM. V shed 2 bases and J shed 1 base, with 12 bases lying between them. As for this clone: Its antigen is undetermined.

Donors comprised healthy HIV-negative adults lacking recent acute infections or vaccinations. It was across several immunoSEQ plates that each subset's genomic DNA was evenly split. TCRdb's table, derived via immunoSEQ multiplex PCR, lists solely in-frame clones and lacks some. Of about 1.5 million clones listed, approximately 98% were seen once; the top ten hold roughly 0.45%. This TCR derives from a young man in good health. V usage is TRBV28 and J usage is TRBJ2-7, with D perhaps TRBD1 (6 bases). The sample taken for sequencing was naive CD4+ T cells sorted from blood. As for subset: CD45RA+ positively selected. The CDR3 protein is CASSLTGHLSYEQYF. The CDR3 DNA sequence: TGTGCCAGCAGTTTAACGGGACACCTATCCTACGAGCAGTACTTC.